The 30 T cell receptor beta chains in this list originate from one sample, sequenced in a study of cytomegalovirus exposure and HLA in healthy donors. Vbeta (60) and Jbeta (13) primers were used in the PCR. Only in-frame clones appear in the TCRdb table, and some are missing; sequencing was by immunoSEQ multiplex PCR. The table lists some 110,000 clones, 65% to 85% of them singletons. Sequencing was performed on PBMCs. The receptor set was obtained from a male donor in good health and CMV-seronegative.

CDR3 DNA: TGTGCCAGCAGCTCAACAGGGACCGGGGAGCTGTTTTTT. Amino acids: CASSSTGTGELFF. This chain uses TRBV7-9 with TRBJ2-2; possible D gene TRBD1, 6 bases. The length of the CDR3 is 13 residues. V lost 4 bases and J lost 5, with 8 bases in between. Germline V gene lookup returns CDR1 SEHNR and CDR2 FQNEAQ (reference sequence).

The chain employs TRBV4-3 and TRBJ1-4, with 11 bases identical to TRBD1. V shed 4 bases and J 8 bases; nucleotides not matched to a gene: 6. Germline loops: CDR1 LGHNA, CDR2 YSLEER. The CDR3 has 15 residues. CDR3 DNA sequence: TGCGCCAGCAGCCGGGGGGACAGGGGGGGGGAAAAACTGTTTTTT. It yields the protein CASSRGDRGGEKLFF.

The chain combines TRBV2 with TRBJ2-1; D ambiguous. The CDR3 totals 13 residues. From germline, CDR1 is SNHLY and CDR2 FYNNEI. Trimming stripped 8 bases from V and 2 bases from J, with 10 bases between. Here the CDR3 reads CASAENTYNEQFF. As DNA, the CDR3 is TGTGCCAGCGCGGAGAACACCTACAATGAGCAGTTCTTC.

The chain carries TRBV5-8 and TRBJ2-3; TRBD2 is a possible D gene (5 bases). Per germline, CDR1 SGHTS and CDR2 YDEGEE. Trimming shortened V by 0 bases and J by 2 bases, and 16 bases separated the two germline ends. There are 17 residues in the CDR3. In DNA, the CDR3 is TGTGCCAGCAGCTTGGGAGACTGGGGAGCTTCCACAGATACGCAGTATTTT. This encodes CASSLGDWGASTDTQYF.

Concerning this clone itself: A read error is likely, as this CDR3 ends without the conserved phenylalanine or tryptophan. The gene calls are TRBV28 and TRBJ1-5, with TRBD1 as a possible D gene (5 bases). The CDR3 totals 16 residues. V was cut by 5 bases and J by 3 bases, with 17 bases left in between. Germline V lookup: CDR1 MDHEN, CDR2 SYDVKM. CDR3 DNA: TGTGCCAGCAGTCCTAGGGGAACAGGCGACAATCAGCCCCAGCATCTT. Protein: CASSPRGTGDNQPQHL.

The chain employs TRBV7-9 and TRBJ2-1; 8 bases agree with TRBD1. The CDR3 consists of 12 residues. Losses at the gene ends were 3 bases for V and 13 bases for J; bases not matched to a gene: 5. CDR1 and CDR2 (germline): SEHNR, FQNEAQ (reference sequence). CDR3 amino acids: CASSFSTGDQFF. CDR3 bases: TGTGCCAGCAGCTTCTCGACAGGGGACCAGTTCTTC.

The V call is TRBV28, the J call TRBJ2-5, with 10 bases identical to TRBD1. Germline loops: CDR1 MDHEN, CDR2 SYDVKM. The CDR3 runs 15 residues. The J segment lost 5 bases and the V segment lost 8 bases, leaving 11 bases of the junction unmatched. The CDR3 nucleotides read TGTGCCAGCGTGTCCGGGACAGGGGCCCGGGAGACCCAGTACTTC. Amino acids: CASVSGTGARETQYF.

This chain joins TRBV6-1 and TRBJ1-2, with D uncertain. The V gene lost 6 bases and the J gene lost 4 bases, with 12 bases spanning the gap. Germline V CDR1 and CDR2: MNHNS, SASEGT. CDR3 length: 13 residues. CDR3 residues: CASRLGGGYGYTF. As DNA, the CDR3 is TGTGCCAGCAGGCTTGGTGGCGGCTATGGCTACACCTTC.

V and J are TRBV5-4 and TRBJ2-1, with 9 bases identical to TRBD2. The CDR3 loop spans 18 amino acids. J was trimmed by 7 bases and V by 0 bases; bases with no gene match: 14. Germline CDR1 and CDR2: SGHNT and YYREEE (reference sequence). This CDR3 reads CASSLGLAGLKGGNEQFF. The CDR3 DNA follows: TGTGCCAGCAGCTTGGGGCTAGCGGGACTAAAAGGGGGAAATGAGCAGTTCTTC.

This rearrangement joins TRBV10-3 to TRBJ2-2, with 8 bases identical to TRBD2. Germline V gives CDR1 ENHRY, CDR2 SYGVKD. V was clipped by 8 bases and J by 6 bases; unmatched bases: 8. This CDR3 has 14 residues. This CDR3 is CAIRGGERPGELFF. The CDR3 DNA is TGTGCCATCCGGGGGGGAGAGAGGCCCGGGGAGCTGTTTTTT.

This clone appeared a single time. The chain couples TRBV27 to TRBJ2-5; D uncertain. With the DNA end fitting TRBJ2-7 better, the J assignment may be wrong. Germline CDR1 MNHEY, CDR2 SMNVEV (reference sequence). The CDR3 extends over 15 amino acids. The CDR3 spells CASSQPRSGLYEQYF. The CDR3 region has the DNA TGTGCCAGCAGTCAGCCCAGGTCCGGCCTGTACGAGCAGTACTTC.

About this clone itself: At one end the junction does not follow the germline gene, possibly because of a read error. The chain is built from TRBV7-9 and TRBJ2-3; D uncertain. CDR3 length: 14 residues. Germline CDR1 reads SEHNR; CDR2 reads FQNEAQ (reference sequence). CDR3 amino acids: CSSSLIPSTDTQYF. The CDR3 DNA reads TGTTCCAGCAGCTTAATCCCTAGCACAGATACGCAGTATTTT.

This rearrangement joins TRBV7-2 to TRBJ2-7; D is possibly TRBD2 (5 bases). The germline V and J ends were trimmed by 6 bases and 6 bases, with 9 bases remaining between them. CDR1 and CDR2 (germline): SGHTA, FQGNSA. This CDR3 contains 11 residues. CDR3 bases: TGTGCCAGCAGACTAGGAGGCGAGCAGTACTTC. Encoded protein: CASRLGGEQYF.

This clone was picked up a small number of times. The genes are TRBV4-2 and TRBJ2-7; D might be TRBD1 (5 bases). The CDR3 spans 15 residues. The germline CDR1 and CDR2 sequences are LGHNA and YNFKEQ. V was trimmed by 0 bases and J by 3 bases, leaving 12 bases between them. This CDR3 is CASSQEARAVYEQYF. The CDR3 region has the DNA TGTGCCAGCAGCCAAGAGGCCAGGGCGGTCTACGAGCAGTACTTC.

V usage is TRBV7-9 and J usage is TRBJ2-2, with 10 bases aligning to TRBD1. The CDR3 loop spans 16 amino acids. Per the germline V gene, CDR1 is SEHNR and CDR2 is FQNEAQ (reference sequence). V lost 5 bases to trimming and J lost 1 base; unmatched junction nucleotides: 4. The CDR3 spells CASSPRDRGNTGELFF. The CDR3, as DNA: TGTGCCAGCAGCCCGAGGGACAGGGGGAACACCGGGGAGCTGTTTTTT.

The rearrangement uses TRBV7-2 and TRBJ1-5, with D possibly being TRBD1 (5 bases). The CDR3 extends over 15 amino acids. Per germline, CDR1 SGHTA and CDR2 FQGNSA. V was shortened by 1 base and J by 2 bases, with 9 bases between the two germline ends. CDR3 nucleotides: TGTGCCAGCAGCTTAGTCCAGGGTGGCAATCAGCCCCAGCATTTT. Its translation is CASSLVQGGNQPQHF.

Remarks on this clone: Other DNA variants within this sample encode the same CDR3. The gene calls are TRBV29-1 and TRBJ2-3; D is possibly TRBD1 (5 bases). In germline, CDR1 is SQVTM, CDR2 ANQGSEA. Deletions cut 3 bases from V and 2 bases from J, with 9 bases between. The CDR3 loop spans 13 amino acids. The CDR3 here is CSVDRGATDTQYF. Here the CDR3 DNA reads TGCAGCGTTGATCGTGGGGCCACAGATACGCAGTATTTT.

This clone has only a few counts. The rearrangement uses TRBV5-1 and TRBJ1-3, with 9 bases lining up with TRBD1. This CDR3 contains 16 residues. The V gene's germline CDR1 is SGHRS and CDR2 YFSETQ. Unmatched junction bases numbered 5, after V lost 4 bases and J lost 0 bases. The CDR3 loop is CASSAGQGHSGNTIYF. The CDR3 DNA reads as TGCGCCAGCAGCGCTGGACAGGGGCACTCTGGAAACACCATATATTTT.

V and J are TRBV7-9 and TRBJ2-3, with D possibly matching TRBD2 (6 bases). Per the germline V gene, CDR1 is SEHNR and CDR2 is FQNEAQ (reference sequence). This CDR3 contains 16 residues. V gave up 5 bases and J gave up 8 bases, with 23 bases separating them. CDR3 residues: CASSNLVGGLGATQYF. Written as DNA, the CDR3 is TGTGCCAGCAGCAACCTAGTAGGAGGGCTCGGAGCTACGCAGTATTTT.

The chain links TRBV19 to TRBJ2-7, with 7 bases matching TRBD1. The CDR3 totals 14 residues. Germline V CDR1 and CDR2: LNHDA, SQIVND (reference sequence). With 6 bases clipped from V and 2 bases from J, the junction kept 7 bases outside the gene matches. The CDR3 is CASSPTGTAYEQYF. The CDR3 DNA reads as TGTGCCAGTAGCCCAACCGGGACAGCCTACGAGCAGTACTTC.

This chain links TRBV15 with TRBJ1-5; D is ambiguous. CDR1 and CDR2 (germline): LNHNV, YYDKDF (reference sequence). V was trimmed by 0 bases and J by 5 bases, leaving 11 bases between them. The CDR3 runs to 15 residues. CDR3 DNA: TGTGCCACCAGCAGAGACGGGAAAGAGGATCAGCCCCAGCATTTT. As protein: CATSRDGKEDQPQHF.

The V call is TRBV4-2, the J call TRBJ2-2; TRBD2 agrees at 9 bases. The CDR3 is made up of 18 amino acids. Germline CDR1 reads LGHNA; CDR2 reads YNFKEQ. V shed 0 bases, J shed 3 bases, and the junction held 8 bases outside the gene matches. CDR3 region: CASSQDGLAGEYTGELFF. The DNA for the CDR3 is TGTGCCAGCAGCCAAGATGGATTAGCGGGAGAGTACACCGGGGAGCTGTTTTTT.

This clone was recorded a few times. V gene TRBV11-1 combines with J gene TRBJ2-2; D is undetermined. V lost 5 bases and J 2 bases, leaving 3 bases between the germline ends. There are 12 residues in the CDR3. CDR1 is SGHAT and CDR2 is FQDESV in the germline V gene (reference sequence). CDR3: CASSPNTGELFF. The CDR3 nucleotides read TGTGCCAGCAGCCCTAACACCGGGGAGCTGTTTTTT.

The V and J genes are TRBV27 and TRBJ2-1; TRBD2 aligns across 16 bases. The V and J ends lost 0 bases and 9 bases, in that order; junction bases with no gene match: 5. Germline-derived CDR1 and CDR2 are MNHEY and SMNVEV (reference sequence). This CDR3 has 17 residues. CDR3 sequence reads: CASSLSGLAGGPFEQFF. For the CDR3, the DNA is TGTGCCAGCAGTTTATCGGGACTAGCGGGAGGGCCGTTTGAGCAGTTCTTC.

The chain is built from TRBV18 and TRBJ1-3, with D maybe TRBD1 (5 bases). CDR3 size: 17 residues. Trimming took off 3 bases at V and 0 bases at J, with 15 bases between the two ends. Germline V CDR1 and CDR2: KGHSH, LQKENI. The CDR3: CASSPGRTTNSGNTIYF. The CDR3 DNA sequence: TGTGCCAGCTCACCCGGACGGACAACCAACTCTGGAAACACCATATATTTT.

This clone was detected once. The CDR3 coding sequence is TGTGCCAGCAGCTTGGACAGGGGTCCCTACAATGAGCAGTTCTTC. It encodes CASSLDRGPYNEQFF. The chain combines TRBV5-6 with TRBJ2-1, with TRBD1 identical over 7 bases. The CDR3 sequence is 15 residues long. The germline CDR1 and CDR2 sequences are SGHDT and YYEEEE. Trimming at V came to 0 bases and at J to 2 bases, leaving 2 bases not matched to a gene.

The CDR3 sequence is CASSLQGAPNTEAFF. CDR3 bases: TGTGCCAGCAGCTTACAAGGGGCCCCGAACACTGAAGCTTTCTTT. The chain couples TRBV7-8 to TRBJ1-1; possibly TRBD1 for D (5 bases). Germline lookup yields CDR1 SGHVS and CDR2 FQNEAQ. There are 15 residues in the CDR3. The V and J ends lost 2 bases and 1 base respectively, with 11 bases between them.

The genes are TRBV5-4 and TRBJ2-3, with TRBD2 matching 14 bases. CDR1 is SGHNT, CDR2 YYREEE, per germline (reference sequence). The CDR3 contains 17 residues. The V segment lost 1 base and the J segment 4 bases; nucleotides outside the gene matches: 5. CDR3 region: CASSLPGTSGSPDTQYF. DNA of the CDR3: TGTGCCAGCAGCTTGCCCGGGACTAGCGGGAGTCCAGATACGCAGTATTTT.

The chain couples TRBV11-3 to TRBJ2-3, with D possibly matching TRBD1 (5 bases). CDR1 and CDR2 from the germline V gene are SGHNT and YENEEA. The CDR3 extends over 16 amino acids. V lost 4 bases and J lost 3, with 17 bases in between. As DNA, the CDR3 is TGTGCCAGCAGCTCCCCCACCAGGGCCGGTACAGATACGCAGTATTTT. Amino acids: CASSSPTRAGTDTQYF.

This clone turned up a few times. The rearrangement links TRBV9 to TRBJ1-5; D unclear. CDR1 SGDLS and CDR2 YYNGEE come from the germline V gene. This CDR3 comprises 13 residues. V lost 0 bases and J lost 4, with 5 bases in between. CDR3 nucleotide sequence: TGTGCCAGCAGCGTAGCCACTAATCAGCCCCAGCATTTT. This sequence encodes CASSVATNQPQHF.